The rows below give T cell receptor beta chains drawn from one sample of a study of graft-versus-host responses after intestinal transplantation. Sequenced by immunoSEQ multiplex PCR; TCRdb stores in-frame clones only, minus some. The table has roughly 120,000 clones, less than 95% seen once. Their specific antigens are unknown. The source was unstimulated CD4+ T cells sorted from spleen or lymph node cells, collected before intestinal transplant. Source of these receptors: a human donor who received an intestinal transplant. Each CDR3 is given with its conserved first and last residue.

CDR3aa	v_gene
CASSEQGTLSEAFF	TRBV6-1
CASSRAGGEQYF	TRBV7-3
CASRLGLVVQQDTQYF	TRBV28
CASSGSGLAKNIQYF	TRBV9
CASSRQGPPEQYF	TRBV6-5
CSVSVTGVNEKLFF	TRBV29-1
CASSLARRGAYGYTF	TRBV28
CASSTKTGPNTEAFF	TRBV5-5
CASSPMGGAGNTIYF	TRBV14
CASSESGGWLETQYF	TRBV10-2
CASSGTGLAGGLYEQYF	TRBV28
CASSEIYQVLTDTQYF	TRBV2
CASSGTPGNTIYF	TRBV4-1
CASSSLRGPPHQETQYF	TRBV11-2
CASSLARGPGTNNEQFF	TRBV7-7
CASSNGVTEAFF	TRBV11-3
CASSRRWQEAQYF	TRBV6-5
CASSPGRGPRSSTDTQYF	TRBV18
CASRITGQGADQPQHF	TRBV7-2
CASSLQGANYGYTF	TRBV5-6
CASSQVQTYEQYF	TRBV4-1
CASSQDERSYYGYTF	TRBV4-3
CASSRGSETQYF	TRBV6-1
CASSFQGFSYEQYF	TRBV28
CASSWNRGAEAFF	TRBV2
CASSLPPGISGNTIYF	TRBV7-8
CASPSGGYYGYTF	TRBV6-1
CASSIDRTTRKDEQYF	TRBV19
CASSLWMGQVFEQYF	TRBV5-1
CASSSLQGSYGYTF	TRBV4-3
CASSSGPSGHYEQYF	TRBV7-2